The sequence of this TCR beta chain was determined in a study of shared clonotypes between healthy human individuals. Study-wide background: Aged 18 to 49, the donors were a couple of women and a few men.

There were only Caucasian adults among the donors, and all lived in Nashville, Tennessee. Germline CDR1 SGHVS, CDR2 FQNEAQ. V was clipped by 1 base and J by 11 bases, with 14 bases between them. This CDR3 is built from 13 residues. A deep-level run was used for the assay. Replicate PCRs for unsorted PBMC used roughly 300 ng DNA (about 30,000 T cell genomes). Method: immunoSEQ multiplex PCR; TCRdb's copy keeps in-frame clones and lacks some. The table has roughly 510,000 clones, over 60% seen once. The chain employs TRBV7-8 and TRBJ1-2; D is ambiguous. This TCR was recovered from a woman in her 40s in good health. Some clones in this sample may be carry-over from other donors' samples. Source material: PBMCs. In DNA, the CDR3 is TGTGCCAGCAGCTTAGGGGTAGGGAGCGGGTACACCTTC. Residues: CASSLGVGSGYTF.